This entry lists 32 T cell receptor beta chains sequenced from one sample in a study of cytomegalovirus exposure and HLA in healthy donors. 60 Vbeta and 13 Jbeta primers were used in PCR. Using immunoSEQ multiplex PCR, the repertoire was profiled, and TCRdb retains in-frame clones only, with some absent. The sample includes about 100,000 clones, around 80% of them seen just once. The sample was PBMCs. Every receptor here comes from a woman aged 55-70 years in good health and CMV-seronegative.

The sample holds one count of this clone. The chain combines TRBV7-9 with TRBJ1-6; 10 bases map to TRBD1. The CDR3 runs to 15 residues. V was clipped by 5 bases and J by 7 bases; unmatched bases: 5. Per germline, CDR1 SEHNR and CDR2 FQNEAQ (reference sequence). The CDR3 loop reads CASSPDRGQNSPLHF. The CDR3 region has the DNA TGTGCCAGCAGCCCCGACAGGGGGCAGAATTCACCCCTCCACTTT.

CDR3 sequence (DNA): TGTGCCAGCACCACAGGATTCTCTGGGGCCAACGTCCTGACTTTC. As protein: CASTTGFSGANVLTF. The chain couples TRBV27 to TRBJ2-6; possible D gene TRBD1, 5 bases. The CDR3 loop spans 15 amino acids. V lost 7 bases, J lost 0 bases, and 10 bases lay in between. Germline V gene lookup returns CDR1 MNHEY and CDR2 SMNVEV (reference sequence).

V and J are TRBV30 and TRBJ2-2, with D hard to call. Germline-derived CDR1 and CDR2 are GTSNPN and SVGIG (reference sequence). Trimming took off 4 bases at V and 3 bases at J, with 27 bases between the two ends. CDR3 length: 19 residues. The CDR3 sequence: CAWMPDWSSSVLDTGELFF. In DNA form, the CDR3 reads TGTGCCTGGATGCCCGACTGGAGTAGTTCCGTTTTAGACACCGGGGAGCTGTTTTTT.

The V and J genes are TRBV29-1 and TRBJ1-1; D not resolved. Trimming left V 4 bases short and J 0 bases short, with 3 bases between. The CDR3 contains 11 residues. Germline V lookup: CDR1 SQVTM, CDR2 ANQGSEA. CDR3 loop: CSVVMNTEAFF. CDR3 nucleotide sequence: TGCAGCGTTGTCATGAACACTGAAGCTTTCTTT.

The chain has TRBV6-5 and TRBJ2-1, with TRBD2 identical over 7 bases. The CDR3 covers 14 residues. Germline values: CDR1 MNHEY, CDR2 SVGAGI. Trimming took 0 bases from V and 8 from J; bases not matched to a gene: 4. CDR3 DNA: TGTGCCAGCAGTTACTCGGGCGGGAGTGATGAGCAGTTCTTC. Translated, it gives CASSYSGGSDEQFF.

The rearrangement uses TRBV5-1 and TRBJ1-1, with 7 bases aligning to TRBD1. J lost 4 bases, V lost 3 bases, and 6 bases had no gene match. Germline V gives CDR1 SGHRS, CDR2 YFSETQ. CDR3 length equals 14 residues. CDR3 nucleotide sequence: TGCGCCAGCAGCTCGACAGGGCTGGGCACTGAAGCTTTCTTT. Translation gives CASSSTGLGTEAFF.

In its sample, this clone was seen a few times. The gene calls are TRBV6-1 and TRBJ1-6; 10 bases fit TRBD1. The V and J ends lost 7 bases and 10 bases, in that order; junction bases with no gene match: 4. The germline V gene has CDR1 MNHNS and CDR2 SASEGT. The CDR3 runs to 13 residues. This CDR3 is CASTKDRGSPLHF. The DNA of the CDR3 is TGTGCCAGCACGAAGGACAGGGGGTCACCCCTCCACTTT.

The DNA of the CDR3 is TGTGCCAGCAGTGAGAGGGGGACTAATGAAAAACTGTTTTTT. Its translation: CASSERGTNEKLFF. The chain links TRBV2 to TRBJ1-4; possible D gene TRBD1, 6 bases. The CDR3 covers 14 residues. V was trimmed by 3 bases and J by 2 bases, leaving 7 bases between them. Germline loops: CDR1 SNHLY, CDR2 FYNNEI.

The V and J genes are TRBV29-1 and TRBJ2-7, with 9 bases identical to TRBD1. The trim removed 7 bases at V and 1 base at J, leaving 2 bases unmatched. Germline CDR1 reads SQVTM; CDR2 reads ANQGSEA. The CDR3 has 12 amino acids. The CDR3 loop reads CSGGTGSYEQYF. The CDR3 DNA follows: TGCAGCGGGGGGACAGGGTCCTACGAGCAGTACTTC.

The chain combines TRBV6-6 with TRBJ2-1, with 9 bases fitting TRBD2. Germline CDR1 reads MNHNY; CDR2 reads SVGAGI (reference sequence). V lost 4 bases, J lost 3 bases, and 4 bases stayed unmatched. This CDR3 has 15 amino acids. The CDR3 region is CASSSSGKYYNEQFF. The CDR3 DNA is TGTGCCAGCAGTTCTAGCGGGAAATACTACAATGAGCAGTTCTTC.

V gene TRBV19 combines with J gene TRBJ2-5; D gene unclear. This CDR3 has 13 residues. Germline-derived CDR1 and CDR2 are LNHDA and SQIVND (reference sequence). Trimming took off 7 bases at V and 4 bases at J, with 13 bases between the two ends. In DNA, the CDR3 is TGTGCCAGTAACCTTCGGTCGGGAGAGACCCAGTACTTC. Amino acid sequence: CASNLRSGETQYF.

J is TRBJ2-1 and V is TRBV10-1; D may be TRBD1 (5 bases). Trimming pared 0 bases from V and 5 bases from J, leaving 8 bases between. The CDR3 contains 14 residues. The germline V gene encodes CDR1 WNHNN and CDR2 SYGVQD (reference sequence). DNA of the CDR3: TGCGCCAGCAGTGAGTCCCAGGGTCACAATGAGCAGTTCTTC. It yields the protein CASSESQGHNEQFF.

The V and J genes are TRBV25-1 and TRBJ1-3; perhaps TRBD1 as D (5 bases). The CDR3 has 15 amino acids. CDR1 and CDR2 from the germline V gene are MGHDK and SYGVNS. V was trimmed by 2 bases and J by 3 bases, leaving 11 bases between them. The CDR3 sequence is CASSEAGRSGNTIYF. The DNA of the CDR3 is TGTGCCAGCAGTGAAGCAGGGCGGAGTGGAAACACCATATATTTT. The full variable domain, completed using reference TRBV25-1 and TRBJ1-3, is EADIYQTPRYLVIGTGKKITLECSQTMGHDKMYWYQQDPGMELHLIHYSYGVNSTEKGDLSSESTVSRIRTEHFPLTLESARPSHTSQYLCASSEAGRSGNTIYFGEGSWLTVV.

The CDR3 here is CASSQPTSGRYREQFF. The CDR3 coding sequence is TGTGCCAGCAGCCAACCCACTAGCGGGAGATATCGTGAGCAGTTCTTC. The V call is TRBV14, the J call TRBJ2-1, with 11 positions matching TRBD2. The CDR3 is 16 amino acids. V shed 2 bases, J shed 9 bases, and the junction held 9 bases outside the gene matches. Germline V gene sequence: CDR1 SGHDN, CDR2 FVKESK. Full variable domain (remainder filled in from reference TRBV14 and TRBJ2-1): EAGVTQFPSHSVIEKGQTVTLRCDPISGHDNLYWYRRVMGKEIKFLLHFVKESKQDESGMPNNRFLAERTGGTYSTLKVQPAELEDSGVYFCASSQPTSGRYREQFFGPGTRLTVL.

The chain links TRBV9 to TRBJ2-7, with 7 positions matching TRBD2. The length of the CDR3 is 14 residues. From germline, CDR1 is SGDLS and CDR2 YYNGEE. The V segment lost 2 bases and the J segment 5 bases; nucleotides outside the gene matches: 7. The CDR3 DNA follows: TGTGCCAGCAGCGTGGAGCGGGAATCAGACGAGCAGTACTTC. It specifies CASSVERESDEQYF.

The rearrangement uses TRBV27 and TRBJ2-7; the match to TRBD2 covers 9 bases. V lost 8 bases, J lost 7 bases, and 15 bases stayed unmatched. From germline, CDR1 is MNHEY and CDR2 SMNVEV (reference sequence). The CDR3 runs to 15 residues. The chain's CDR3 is CASHQGGGRAGEQYF. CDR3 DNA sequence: TGTGCCAGCCATCAGGGGGGCGGGAGGGCCGGAGAGCAGTACTTC.

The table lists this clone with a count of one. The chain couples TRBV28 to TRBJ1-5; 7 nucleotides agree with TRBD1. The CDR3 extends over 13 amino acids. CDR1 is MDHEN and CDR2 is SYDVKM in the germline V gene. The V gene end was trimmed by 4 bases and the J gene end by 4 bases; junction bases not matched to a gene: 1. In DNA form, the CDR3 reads TGTGCCAGCAGTTCAGGGGGGAATCAGCCCCAGCATTTT. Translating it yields CASSSGGNQPQHF. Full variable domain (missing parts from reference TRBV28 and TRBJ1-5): DVKVTQSSRYLVKRTGEKVFLECVQDMDHENMFWYRQDPGLGLRLIYFSYDVKMKEKGDIPEGYSVSREKKERFSLILESASTNQTSMYLCASSSGGNQPQHFGDGTRLSIL.

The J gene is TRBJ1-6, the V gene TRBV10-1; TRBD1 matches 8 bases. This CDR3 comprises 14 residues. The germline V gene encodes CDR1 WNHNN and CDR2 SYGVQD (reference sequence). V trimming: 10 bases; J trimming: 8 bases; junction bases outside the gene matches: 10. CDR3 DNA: TGCGCCACCCCCCCCCAGGGGGCGGATTCACCCCTCCACTTT. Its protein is CATPPQGADSPLHF.

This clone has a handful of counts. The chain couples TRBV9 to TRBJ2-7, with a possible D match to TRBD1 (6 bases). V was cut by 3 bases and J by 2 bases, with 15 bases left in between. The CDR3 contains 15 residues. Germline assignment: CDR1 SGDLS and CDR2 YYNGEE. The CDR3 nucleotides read TGTGCCAGCAGCGCAATACAGGGCCCCCCCTACGAGCAGTACTTC. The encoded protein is CASSAIQGPPYEQYF.

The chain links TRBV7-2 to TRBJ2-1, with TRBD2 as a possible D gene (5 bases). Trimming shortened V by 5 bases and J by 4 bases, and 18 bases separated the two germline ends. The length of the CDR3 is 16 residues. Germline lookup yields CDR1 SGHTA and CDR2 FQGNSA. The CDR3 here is CASSPVVGAAYNEQFF. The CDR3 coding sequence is TGTGCCAGCAGCCCCGTCGTAGGAGCGGCTTACAATGAGCAGTTCTTC.

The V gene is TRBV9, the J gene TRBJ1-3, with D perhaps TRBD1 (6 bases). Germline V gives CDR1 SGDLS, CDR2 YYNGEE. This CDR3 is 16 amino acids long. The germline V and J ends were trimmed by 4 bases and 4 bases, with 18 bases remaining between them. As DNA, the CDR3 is TGTGCCAGCAGCCCAACCCCAGGGGTGTCCGGAAACACCATATATTTT. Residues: CASSPTPGVSGNTIYF.

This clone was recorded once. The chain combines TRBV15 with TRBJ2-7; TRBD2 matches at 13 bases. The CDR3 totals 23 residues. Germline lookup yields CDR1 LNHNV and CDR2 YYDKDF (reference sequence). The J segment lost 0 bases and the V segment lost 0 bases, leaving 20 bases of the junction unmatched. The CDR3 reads CATSRDPGLAGADVSGVSYEQYF. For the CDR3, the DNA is TGTGCCACCAGCAGAGATCCTGGACTAGCGGGAGCGGACGTCTCCGGCGTCTCCTACGAGCAGTACTTC.

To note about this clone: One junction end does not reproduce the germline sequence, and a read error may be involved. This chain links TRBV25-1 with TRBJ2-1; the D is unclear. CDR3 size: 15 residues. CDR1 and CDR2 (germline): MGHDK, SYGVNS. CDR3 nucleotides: TGTCCCAGCCACTCCCAAATGTATGGTATGGATGAGCAGTTCTTC. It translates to CPSHSQMYGMDEQFF. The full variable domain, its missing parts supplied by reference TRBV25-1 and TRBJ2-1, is EADIYQTPRYLVIGTGKKITLECSQTMGHDKMYWYQQDPGMELHLIHYSYGVNSTEKGDLSSESTVSRIRTEHFPLTLESARPSHTSQYLCPSHSQMYGMDEQFFGPGTRLTVL.

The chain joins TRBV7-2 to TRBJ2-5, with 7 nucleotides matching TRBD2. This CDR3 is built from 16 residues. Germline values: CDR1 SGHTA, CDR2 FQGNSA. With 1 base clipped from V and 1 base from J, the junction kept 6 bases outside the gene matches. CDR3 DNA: TGTGCCAGCAGCTTAGGGGCGGGAGCGGTCCAAGAGACCCAGTACTTC. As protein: CASSLGAGAVQETQYF.

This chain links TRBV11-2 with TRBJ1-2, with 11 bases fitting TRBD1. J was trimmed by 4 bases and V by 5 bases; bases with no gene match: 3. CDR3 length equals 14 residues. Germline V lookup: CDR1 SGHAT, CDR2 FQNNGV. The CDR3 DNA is TGTGCCAGCAGCAGGGACAGGGGGGGCTATGGCTACACCTTC. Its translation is CASSRDRGGYGYTF.

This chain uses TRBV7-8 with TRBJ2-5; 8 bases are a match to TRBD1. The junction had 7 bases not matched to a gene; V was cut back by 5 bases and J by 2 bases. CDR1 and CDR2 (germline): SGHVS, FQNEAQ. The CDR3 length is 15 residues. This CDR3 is CASSTFGQGQETQYF. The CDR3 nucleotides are TGTGCCAGCAGCACCTTCGGACAGGGACAAGAGACCCAGTACTTC.

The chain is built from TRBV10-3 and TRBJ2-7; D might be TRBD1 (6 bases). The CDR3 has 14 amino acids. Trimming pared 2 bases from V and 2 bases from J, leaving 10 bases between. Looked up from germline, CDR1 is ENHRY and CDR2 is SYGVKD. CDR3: CAISEEDSAYEQYF. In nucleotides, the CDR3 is TGTGCCATCAGTGAGGAGGACAGCGCCTACGAGCAGTACTTC.

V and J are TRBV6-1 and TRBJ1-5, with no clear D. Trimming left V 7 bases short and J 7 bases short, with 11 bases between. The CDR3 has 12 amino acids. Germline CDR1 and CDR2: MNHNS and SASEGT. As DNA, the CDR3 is TGTGCCAGCAACGAGGGCGGCCAGCCCCAGCATTTT. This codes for CASNEGGQPQHF.

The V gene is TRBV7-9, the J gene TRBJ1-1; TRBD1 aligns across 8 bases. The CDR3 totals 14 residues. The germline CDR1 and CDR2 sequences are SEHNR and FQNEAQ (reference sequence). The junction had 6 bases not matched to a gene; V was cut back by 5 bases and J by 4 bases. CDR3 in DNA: TGTGCCAGCAGCCTACAGGGGGGTAGCACTGAAGCTTTCTTT. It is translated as CASSLQGGSTEAFF.

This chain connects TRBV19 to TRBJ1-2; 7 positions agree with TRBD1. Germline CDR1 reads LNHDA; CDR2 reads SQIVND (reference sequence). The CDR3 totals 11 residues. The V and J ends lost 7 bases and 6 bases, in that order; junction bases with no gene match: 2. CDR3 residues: CASTTGDGYTF. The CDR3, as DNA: TGTGCCAGTACCACAGGGGATGGCTACACCTTC.

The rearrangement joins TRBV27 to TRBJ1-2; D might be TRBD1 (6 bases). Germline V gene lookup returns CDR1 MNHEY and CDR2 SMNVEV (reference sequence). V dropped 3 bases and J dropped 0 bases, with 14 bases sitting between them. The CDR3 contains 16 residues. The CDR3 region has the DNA TGTGCCAGCAGTTTTGTGGGCGGGGGCGCTAACTATGGCTACACCTTC. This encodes CASSFVGGGANYGYTF.

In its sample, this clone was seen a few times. This CDR3 is CASSLGGLAGGDTQYF. CDR3 nucleotide sequence: TGTGCCAGCAGCTTAGGAGGACTAGCGGGGGGGGATACGCAGTATTTT. The gene calls are TRBV5-4 and TRBJ2-3, with TRBD2 matching 15 bases. CDR3 length: 16 residues. V lost 2 bases and J lost 6; bases outside the gene matches: 4. Germline V gives CDR1 SGHNT, CDR2 YYREEE (reference sequence).